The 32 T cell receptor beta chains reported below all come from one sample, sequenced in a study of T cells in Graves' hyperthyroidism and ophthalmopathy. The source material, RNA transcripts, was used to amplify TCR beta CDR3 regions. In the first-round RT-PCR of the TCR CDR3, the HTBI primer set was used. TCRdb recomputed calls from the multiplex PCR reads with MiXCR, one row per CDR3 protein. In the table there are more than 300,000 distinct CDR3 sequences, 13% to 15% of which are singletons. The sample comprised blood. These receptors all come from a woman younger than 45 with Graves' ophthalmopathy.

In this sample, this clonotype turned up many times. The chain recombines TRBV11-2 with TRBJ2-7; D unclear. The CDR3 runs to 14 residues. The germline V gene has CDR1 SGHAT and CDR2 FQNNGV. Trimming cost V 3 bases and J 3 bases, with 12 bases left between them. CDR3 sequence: CASSLGPGNYEQYF. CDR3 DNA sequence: TGTGCCAGCAGCTTGGGCCCCGGCAACTACGAGCAGTACTTC.

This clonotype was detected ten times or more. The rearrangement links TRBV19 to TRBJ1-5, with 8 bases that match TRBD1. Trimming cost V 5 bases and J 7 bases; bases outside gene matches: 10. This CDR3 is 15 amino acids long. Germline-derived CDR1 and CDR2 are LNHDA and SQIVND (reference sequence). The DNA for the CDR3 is TGTGCCAGTAGTGTGGGACAGGTTGGAAGGCAGCCCCAGCATTTT. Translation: CASSVGQVGRQPQHF.

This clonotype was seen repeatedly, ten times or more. The CDR3 protein is CASSQEHGGGNTIYF. The CDR3 nucleotides read TGTGCCAGCAGCCAAGAACACGGCGGGGGAAACACCATATATTTT. This chain connects TRBV3-1 to TRBJ1-3; unclear D gene. The germline gives CDR1 LGHDT, CDR2 YNNKEL (reference sequence). The V and J ends lost 0 bases and 4 bases respectively, with 10 bases between them. The CDR3 extends over 15 amino acids. Complete variable domain (other parts from reference TRBV3-1 and TRBJ1-3): DTAVSQTPKYLVTQMGNDKSIKCEQNLGHDTMYWYKQDSKKFLKIMFSYNNKELIINETVPNRFSPKSPDKAHLNLHINSLELGDSAVYFCASSQEHGGGNTIYFGEGSWLTVV.

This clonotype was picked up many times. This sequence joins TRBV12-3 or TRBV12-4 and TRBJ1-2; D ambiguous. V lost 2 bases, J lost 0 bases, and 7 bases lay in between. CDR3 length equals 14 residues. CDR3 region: CASSLRLTNYGYTF. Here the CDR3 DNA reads TGTGCCAGCAGTTTACGGTTAACTAACTATGGCTACACCTTC.

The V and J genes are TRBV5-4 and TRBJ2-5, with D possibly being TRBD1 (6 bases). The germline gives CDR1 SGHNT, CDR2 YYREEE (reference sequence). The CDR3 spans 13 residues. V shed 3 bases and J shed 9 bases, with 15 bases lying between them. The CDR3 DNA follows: TGTGCCAGCAGCTCCCGGACAGACATGGCCCAGTACTTC. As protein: CASSSRTDMAQYF.

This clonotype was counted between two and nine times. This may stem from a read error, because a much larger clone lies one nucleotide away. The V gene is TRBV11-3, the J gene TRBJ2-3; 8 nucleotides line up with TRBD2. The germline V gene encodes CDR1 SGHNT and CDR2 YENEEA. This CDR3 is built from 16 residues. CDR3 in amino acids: CAGSWGGGSSTDTQYF. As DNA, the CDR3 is TGTGCCGGCAGCTGGGGCGGGGGGTCCTCCACAGATACGCAGTATTTT.

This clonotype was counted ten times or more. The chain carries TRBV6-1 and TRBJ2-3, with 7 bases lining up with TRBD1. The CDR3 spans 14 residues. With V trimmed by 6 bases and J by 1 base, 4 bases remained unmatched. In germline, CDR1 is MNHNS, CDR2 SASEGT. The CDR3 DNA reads TGTGCCAGCAGGACTACAGGGGGCACAGATACGCAGTATTTT. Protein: CASRTTGGTDTQYF.

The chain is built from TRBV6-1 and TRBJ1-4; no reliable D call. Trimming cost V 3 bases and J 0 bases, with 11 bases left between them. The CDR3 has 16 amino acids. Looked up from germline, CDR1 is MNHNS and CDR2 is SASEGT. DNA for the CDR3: TGTGCCAGCAGTGATGGGCCATTTGCAACTAATGAAAAACTGTTTTTT. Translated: CASSDGPFATNEKLFF.

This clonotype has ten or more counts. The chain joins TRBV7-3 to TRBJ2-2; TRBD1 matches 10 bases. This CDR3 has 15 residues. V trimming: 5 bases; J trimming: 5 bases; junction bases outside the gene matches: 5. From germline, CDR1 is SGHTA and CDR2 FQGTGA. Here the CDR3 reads CASSRDRGGTGELFF. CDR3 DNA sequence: TGTGCCAGCAGCCGGGACAGGGGAGGAACCGGGGAGCTGTTTTTT.

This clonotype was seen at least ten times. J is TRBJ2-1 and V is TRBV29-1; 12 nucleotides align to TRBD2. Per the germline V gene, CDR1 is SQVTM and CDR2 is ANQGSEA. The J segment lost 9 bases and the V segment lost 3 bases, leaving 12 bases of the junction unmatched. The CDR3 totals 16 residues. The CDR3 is CSVEGGLAGSLGEQFF. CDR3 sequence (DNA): TGCAGCGTTGAGGGCGGACTAGCGGGGTCCCTCGGTGAGCAGTTCTTC.

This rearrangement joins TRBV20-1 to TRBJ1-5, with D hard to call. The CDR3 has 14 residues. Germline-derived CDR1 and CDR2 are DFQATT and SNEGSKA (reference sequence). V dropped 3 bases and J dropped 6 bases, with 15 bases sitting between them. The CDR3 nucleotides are TGCAGTGCTAGGGAGCCGGGAGCAATTCAGCCCCAGCATTTT. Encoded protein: CSAREPGAIQPQHF.

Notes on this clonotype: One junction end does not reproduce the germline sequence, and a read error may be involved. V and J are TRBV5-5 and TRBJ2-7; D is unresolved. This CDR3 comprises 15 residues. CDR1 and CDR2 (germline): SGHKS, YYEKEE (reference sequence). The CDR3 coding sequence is TGTGCCAGCAGCTTGATGTCGGCAGCACCCTACGAGCAGTGCTTC. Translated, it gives CASSLMSAAPYEQCF.

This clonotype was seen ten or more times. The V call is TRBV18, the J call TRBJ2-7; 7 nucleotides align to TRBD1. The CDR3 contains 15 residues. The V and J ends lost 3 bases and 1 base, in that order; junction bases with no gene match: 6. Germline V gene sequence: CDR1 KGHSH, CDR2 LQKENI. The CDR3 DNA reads TGTGCCAGCTCACCCCGAGGCAGGGGGTCCTACGAGCAGTACTTC. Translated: CASSPRGRGSYEQYF. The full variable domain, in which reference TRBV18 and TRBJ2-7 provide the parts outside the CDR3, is NAGVMQNPRHLVRRRGQEARLRCSPMKGHSHVYWYRQLPEEGLKFMVYLQKENIIDESGMPKERFSAEFPKEGPSILRIQQVVRGDSAAYFCASSPRGRGSYEQYFGPGTRLTVT.

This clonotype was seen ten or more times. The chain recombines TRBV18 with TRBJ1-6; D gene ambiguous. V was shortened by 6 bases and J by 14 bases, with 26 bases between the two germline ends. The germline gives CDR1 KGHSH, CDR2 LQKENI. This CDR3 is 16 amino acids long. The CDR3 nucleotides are TGTGCCAGCTCCTCAGGACTTATAGGGCAGAAAAGGTCCCTCCACTTT. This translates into CASSSGLIGQKRSLHF.

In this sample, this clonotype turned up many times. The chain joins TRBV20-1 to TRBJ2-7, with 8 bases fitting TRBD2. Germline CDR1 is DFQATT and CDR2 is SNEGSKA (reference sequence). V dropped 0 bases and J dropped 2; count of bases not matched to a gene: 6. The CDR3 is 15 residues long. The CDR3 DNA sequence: TGCAGTGCTAGAGATATTAGGACTAGCCCCTACGAGCAGTACTTC. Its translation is CSARDIRTSPYEQYF.

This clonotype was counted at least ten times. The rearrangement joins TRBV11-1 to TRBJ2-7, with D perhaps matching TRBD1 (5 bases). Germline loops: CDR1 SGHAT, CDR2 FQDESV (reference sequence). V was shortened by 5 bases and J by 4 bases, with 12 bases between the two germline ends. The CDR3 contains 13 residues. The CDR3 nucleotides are TGTGCCAGCAGCCGACAGAAAGAATACGAGCAGTACTTC. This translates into CASSRQKEYEQYF.

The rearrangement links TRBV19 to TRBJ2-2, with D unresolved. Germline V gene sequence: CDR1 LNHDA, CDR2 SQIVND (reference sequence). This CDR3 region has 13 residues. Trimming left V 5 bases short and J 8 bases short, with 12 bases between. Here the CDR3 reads CASSGRNGGELFF. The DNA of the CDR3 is TGTGCCAGTAGTGGCCGGAATGGTGGGGAGCTGTTTTTT.

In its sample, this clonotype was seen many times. The CDR3 region has the DNA TGTGCCAGCAGTCACCACGGGGGTCGAGGCTACACCTTC. It specifies CASSHHGGRGYTF. This chain links TRBV12-3 or TRBV12-4 with TRBJ1-2; tentative D call: TRBD1 (5 bases). V was clipped by 5 bases and J by 8 bases, with 15 bases between them. The CDR3 is 13 amino acids.

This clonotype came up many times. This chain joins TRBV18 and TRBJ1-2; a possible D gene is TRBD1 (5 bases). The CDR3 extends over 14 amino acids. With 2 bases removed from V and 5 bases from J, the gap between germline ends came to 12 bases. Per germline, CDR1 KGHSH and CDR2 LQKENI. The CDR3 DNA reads TGTGCCAGCTCACCAGACAGACTCTTTTATGGCTACACCTTC. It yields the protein CASSPDRLFYGYTF.

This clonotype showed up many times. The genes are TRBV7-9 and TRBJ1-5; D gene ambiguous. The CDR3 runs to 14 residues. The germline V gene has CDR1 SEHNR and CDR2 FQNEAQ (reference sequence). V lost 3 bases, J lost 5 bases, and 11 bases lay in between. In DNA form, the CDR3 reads TGTGCCAGCAGCTTTTCGGGGATAGATCAGCCCCAGCATTTT. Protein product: CASSFSGIDQPQHF.

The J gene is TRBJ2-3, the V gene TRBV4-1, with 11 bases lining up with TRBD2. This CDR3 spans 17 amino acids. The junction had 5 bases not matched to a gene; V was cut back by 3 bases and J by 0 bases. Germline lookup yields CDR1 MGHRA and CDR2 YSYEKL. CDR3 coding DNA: TGCGCCAGCAGCCATGGGACTAGCGGTTCGAGCACAGATACGCAGTATTTT. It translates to CASSHGTSGSSTDTQYF.

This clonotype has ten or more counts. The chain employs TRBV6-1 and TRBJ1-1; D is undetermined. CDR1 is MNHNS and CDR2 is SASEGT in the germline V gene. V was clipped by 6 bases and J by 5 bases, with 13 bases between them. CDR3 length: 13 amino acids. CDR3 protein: CASSDHQVTEAFF. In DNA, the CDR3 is TGTGCCAGCAGCGATCACCAGGTGACTGAAGCTTTCTTT.

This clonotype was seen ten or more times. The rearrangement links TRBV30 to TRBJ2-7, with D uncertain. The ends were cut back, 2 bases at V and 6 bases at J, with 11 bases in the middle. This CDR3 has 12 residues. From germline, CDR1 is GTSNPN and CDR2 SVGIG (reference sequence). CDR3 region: CAWSLFGAEQYF. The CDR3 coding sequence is TGTGCCTGGAGTTTGTTCGGTGCCGAGCAGTACTTC.

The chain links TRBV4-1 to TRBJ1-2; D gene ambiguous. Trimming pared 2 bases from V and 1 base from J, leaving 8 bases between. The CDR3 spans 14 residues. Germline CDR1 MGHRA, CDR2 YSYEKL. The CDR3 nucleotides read TGCGCCAGCAGCCAACCATCATATAACTATGGCTACACCTTC. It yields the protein CASSQPSYNYGYTF.

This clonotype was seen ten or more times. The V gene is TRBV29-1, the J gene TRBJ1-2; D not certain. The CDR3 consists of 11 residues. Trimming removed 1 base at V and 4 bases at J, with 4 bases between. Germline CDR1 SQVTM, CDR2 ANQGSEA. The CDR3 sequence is CSVEVGYGYTF. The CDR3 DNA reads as TGCAGCGTTGAAGTCGGCTATGGCTACACCTTC.

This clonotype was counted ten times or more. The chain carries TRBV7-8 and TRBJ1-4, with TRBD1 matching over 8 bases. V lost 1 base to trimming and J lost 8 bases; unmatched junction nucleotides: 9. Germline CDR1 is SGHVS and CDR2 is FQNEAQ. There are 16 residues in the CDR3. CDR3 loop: CASSLGGGTGGEKLFF. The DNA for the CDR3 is TGTGCCAGCAGCTTAGGGGGGGGGACAGGCGGAGAAAAACTGTTTTTT. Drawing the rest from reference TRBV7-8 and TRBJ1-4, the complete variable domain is GAGVSQSPRYKVAKRGQDVALRCDPISGHVSLFWYQQALGQGPEFLTYFQNEAQLDKSGLPSDRFFAERPEGSVSTLKIQRTQQEDSAVYLCASSLGGGTGGEKLFFGSGTQLSVL.

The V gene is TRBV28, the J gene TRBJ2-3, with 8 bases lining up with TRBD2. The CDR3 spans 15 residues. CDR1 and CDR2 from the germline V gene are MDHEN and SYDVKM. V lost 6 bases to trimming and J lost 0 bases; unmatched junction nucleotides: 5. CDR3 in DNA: TGTGCCAGCAGACGGGGGGGTGCTAGCACAGATACGCAGTATTTT. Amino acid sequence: CASRRGGASTDTQYF.

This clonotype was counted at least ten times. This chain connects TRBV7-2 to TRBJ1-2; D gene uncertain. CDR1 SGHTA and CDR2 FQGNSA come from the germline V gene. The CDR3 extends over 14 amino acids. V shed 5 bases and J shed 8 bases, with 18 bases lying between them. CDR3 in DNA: TGTGCCAGCAGCCCCCGCGGTGGAGGGTACGGCTACACCTTC. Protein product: CASSPRGGGYGYTF. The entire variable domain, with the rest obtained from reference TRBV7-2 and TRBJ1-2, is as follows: GAGVSQSPSNKVTEKGKDVELRCDPISGHTALYWYRQSLGQGLEFLIYFQGNSAPDKSGLPSDRFSAERTGGSVSTLTIQRTQQEDSAVYLCASSPRGGGYGYTFGSGTRLTVV.

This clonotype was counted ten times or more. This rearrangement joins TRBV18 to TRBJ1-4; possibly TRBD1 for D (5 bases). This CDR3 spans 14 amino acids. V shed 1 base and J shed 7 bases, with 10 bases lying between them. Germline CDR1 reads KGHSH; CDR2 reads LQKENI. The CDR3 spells CASSPRGSGEKLFF. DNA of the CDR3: TGTGCCAGCTCACCACGGGGGTCTGGTGAAAAACTGTTTTTT.

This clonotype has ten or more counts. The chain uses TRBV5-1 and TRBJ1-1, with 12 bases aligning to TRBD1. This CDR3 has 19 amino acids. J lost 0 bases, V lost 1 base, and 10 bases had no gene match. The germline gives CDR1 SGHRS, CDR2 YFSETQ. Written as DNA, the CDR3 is TGCGCCAGCAGCTTGTTGCCAGGGACAGGGGGCCGCATGAACACTGAAGCTTTCTTT. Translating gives CASSLLPGTGGRMNTEAFF. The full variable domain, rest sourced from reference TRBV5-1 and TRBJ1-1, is KAGVTQTPRYLIKTRGQQVTLSCSPISGHRSVSWYQQTPGQGLQFLFEYFSETQRNKGNFPGRFSGRQFSNSRSEMNVSTLELGDSALYLCASSLLPGTGGRMNTEAFFGQGTRLTVV.

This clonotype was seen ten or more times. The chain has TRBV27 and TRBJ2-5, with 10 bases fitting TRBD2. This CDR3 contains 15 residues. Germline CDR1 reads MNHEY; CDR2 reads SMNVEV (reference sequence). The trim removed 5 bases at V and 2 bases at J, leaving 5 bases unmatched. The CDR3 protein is CASSRLAGFQETQYF. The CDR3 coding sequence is TGTGCCAGCAGTCGACTAGCGGGTTTTCAAGAGACCCAGTACTTC.

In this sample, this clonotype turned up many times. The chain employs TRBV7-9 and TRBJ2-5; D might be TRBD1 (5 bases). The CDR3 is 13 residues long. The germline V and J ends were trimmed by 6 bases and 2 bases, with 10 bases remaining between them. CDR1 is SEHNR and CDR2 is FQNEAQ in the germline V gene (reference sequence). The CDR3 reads CASRERQQETQYF. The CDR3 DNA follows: TGTGCCAGCAGGGAAAGACAGCAAGAGACCCAGTACTTC.